These 13 T cell receptor beta chains came from one sample sequenced in a study of blood T cell repertoires in COVID-19. The protocol was immunoSEQ multiplex PCR, while the TCRdb copy is restricted to in-frame clones and leaves out a portion. The data hold 27,000 or so clones, with just over 85% observed a single time. Sequenced input: peripheral blood. The receptors come from a human donor in a cohort sampled during active COVID-19.

This chain connects TRBV7-3 to TRBJ2-2; possible D gene TRBD2, 5 bases. CDR3 length: 15 residues. V was trimmed by 5 bases and J by 2 bases, leaving 12 bases between them. Germline V gene lookup returns CDR1 SGHTA and CDR2 FQGTGA. The CDR3 reads CASSPNLANTGELFF. The CDR3 DNA reads as TGTGCCAGCAGCCCTAACCTAGCTAACACCGGGGAGCTGTTTTTT. Combining the CDR3 with reference TRBV7-3 and TRBJ2-2 gives the whole variable domain GAGVSQTPSNKVTEKGKYVELRCDPISGHTALYWYRQSLGQGPEFLIYFQGTGAADDSGLPNDRFFAVRPEGSVSTLKIQRTERGDSAVYLCASSPNLANTGELFFGEGSRLTVL.

This clone turned up a few times. The chain joins TRBV7-9 to TRBJ2-7; TRBD1 agrees at 7 bases. The CDR3 covers 16 residues. V lost 4 bases and J lost 2; bases outside the gene matches: 11. Per germline, CDR1 SEHNR and CDR2 FQNEAQ (reference sequence). Written as DNA, the CDR3 is TGTGCCAGCAGCTCAATTCAGGGGGTGGGTACCTACGAGCAGTACTTC. It codes for CASSSIQGVGTYEQYF.

For the CDR3, the DNA is TGCGCCAGCAGCCCCCACGGGGGACAGGGGGCTAGCGGGGAGCTGTTTTTT. Protein: CASSPHGGQGASGELFF. This chain connects TRBV4-1 to TRBJ2-2; 12 nucleotides agree with TRBD1. Trimming took 4 bases from V and 7 from J; bases not matched to a gene: 10. The V gene's germline CDR1 is MGHRA and CDR2 YSYEKL. There are 17 residues in the CDR3.

CDR3 residues: CASSEMGGQVDGYTF. The DNA of the CDR3 is TGTGCCAGCAGTGAAATGGGTGGACAGGTAGATGGCTACACCTTC. The chain employs TRBV2 and TRBJ1-2, with 7 positions matching TRBD1. Germline values: CDR1 SNHLY, CDR2 FYNNEI. The CDR3 is made up of 15 amino acids. V lost 2 bases to trimming and J lost 6 bases; unmatched junction nucleotides: 9.

This rearrangement joins TRBV3-1 (or the pseudogene TRBV3-2) to TRBJ2-5; 10 nucleotides align to TRBD2. Germline CDR1 and CDR2: LGHDT and YNNKEL (reference sequence). The CDR3 has 16 amino acids. J lost 4 bases, V lost 1 base, and 6 bases had no gene match. The CDR3 is CASSQGSGGALETQYF. Here the CDR3 DNA reads TGTGCCAGCAGCCAAGGGAGCGGGGGGGCCCTAGAGACCCAGTACTTC.

The V and J genes are TRBV30 and TRBJ1-2; D is unclear. From germline, CDR1 is GTSNPN and CDR2 SVGIG (reference sequence). V was pared by 2 bases and J by 10 bases, with 11 bases between. The CDR3 is 11 residues long. The CDR3: CAWSNIVAYTF. For the CDR3, the DNA is TGTGCCTGGAGTAACATAGTAGCCTACACCTTC.

Points on this clone: The junction departs from the called germline gene at one end, perhaps through a read error. The gene calls are TRBV28 and TRBJ2-7; D is undetermined. CDR1 is MDHEN and CDR2 is SYDVKM in the germline V gene. The CDR3 spans 10 residues. Written as DNA, the CDR3 is TGTGCCAGCAGTTTAAAGGTTAGCTGCTTC. Its translation is CASSLKVSCF.

This chain links TRBV30 with TRBJ2-1; TRBD2 matches at 11 bases. Per the germline V gene, CDR1 is GTSNPN and CDR2 is SVGIG (reference sequence). Trimming cost V 2 bases and J 15 bases; bases outside gene matches: 3. There are 11 residues in the CDR3. CDR3 DNA sequence: TGTGCCTGGAGTCCCGGACTAGCGGGGTTCTTC. Translated: CAWSPGLAGFF.

The gene calls are TRBV18 and TRBJ2-2, with 9 bases matching TRBD1. Germline CDR1 is KGHSH and CDR2 is LQKENI. CDR3 length equals 15 residues. Trimming removed 3 bases from V and 10 bases from J; junction bases left unmatched: 9. CDR3 bases: TGTGCCAGCTCACCCCGGGACAGGGTCTCCCAGGAGCTGTTTTTT. It is translated as CASSPRDRVSQELFF.

This clone was detected a few times. The chain carries TRBV18 and TRBJ2-2; D is ambiguous. The CDR3 length is 17 residues. The germline V and J ends were trimmed by 2 bases and 0 bases, with 13 bases remaining between them. Germline lookup yields CDR1 KGHSH and CDR2 LQKENI. For the CDR3, the DNA is TGTGCCAGCTCACCAAGACCGGCAGCGACGAACACCGGGGAGCTGTTTTTT. Its translation: CASSPRPAATNTGELFF.

The chain joins TRBV25-1 to TRBJ2-4; D might be TRBD2 (6 bases). Germline V lookup: CDR1 MGHDK, CDR2 SYGVNS. The length of the CDR3 is 10 residues. Trimming left V 8 bases short and J 7 bases short, with 6 bases between. The CDR3 DNA is TGTGCCAGCGGGGGGAACATTCAGTACTTC. It translates to CASGGNIQYF.

The gene calls are TRBV2 and TRBJ2-3; 8 bases line up with TRBD2. This CDR3 contains 16 residues. The J segment lost 1 base and the V segment lost 6 bases, leaving 9 bases of the junction unmatched. Germline-derived CDR1 and CDR2 are SNHLY and FYNNEI. This chain's CDR3 is CASRVTSVFGTDTQYF. In DNA, the CDR3 is TGTGCCAGCAGAGTGACTAGCGTTTTTGGCACAGATACGCAGTATTTT.

V usage is TRBV6-5 and J usage is TRBJ2-1; TRBD2 matches 13 bases. This CDR3 has 15 residues. CDR1 and CDR2 (germline): MNHEY, SVGAGI. After removal of 6 bases from V and 6 bases from J, the junction contained 5 bases not matched to a gene. The CDR3 DNA reads TGTGCCAGCAGAAGAACTAGCGGGGGGGCCAATGAGCAGTTCTTC. Translating it yields CASRRTSGGANEQFF.